The 11 T cell receptor beta chains below were found in one sample sequenced in a study of T-cell reconstitution after alpha-beta-depleted transplantation in children. Preparing the TCRbeta library involved the use of unique molecular identifiers. TCRdb redid the calling of the PCR reads with MiXCR, one entry per CDR3 protein. This table holds about 170,000 distinct CDR3 sequences, approximately 12% found once. The source was PBMCs, collected before TCRalphabeta/CD19-depleted stem cell transplant. Source of these receptors: a boy between 2 and 15 years old with acute myeloid leukemia, due to receive a stem cell transplant.

This clonotype was counted many times. The chain employs TRBV20-1 and TRBJ1-6; tentative D call: TRBD1 (5 bases). V gave up 3 bases and J gave up 6 bases, with 12 bases separating them. The CDR3 has 14 amino acids. The germline V gene encodes CDR1 DFQATT and CDR2 SNEGSKA (reference sequence). The CDR3 nucleotides are TGCAGTGCTAGTCTTCCAGGGAGTAATTCACCCCTCCACTTT. The encoded protein is CSASLPGSNSPLHF.

The chain links TRBV20-1 to TRBJ2-1; 7 bases map to TRBD1. Germline V CDR1 and CDR2: DFQATT, SNEGSKA (reference sequence). The V and J ends lost 1 base and 3 bases, in that order; junction bases with no gene match: 9. The CDR3 contains 16 residues. Here the CDR3 DNA reads TGCAGTGCTAGAGGAGGAACAGGGGTCGGCTACAATGAGCAGTTCTTC. The encoded protein is CSARGGTGVGYNEQFF.

This clonotype appeared many times. This chain joins TRBV29-1 and TRBJ1-2, with TRBD1 matching over 7 bases. The CDR3 extends over 12 amino acids. V gave up 4 bases and J gave up 6 bases; unmatched junction bases: 5. The germline V gene has CDR1 SQVTM and CDR2 ANQGSEA. CDR3 sequence reads: CSVVGQDHGYTF. CDR3 coding DNA: TGCAGCGTTGTTGGACAGGACCATGGCTACACCTTC.

The chain joins TRBV11-2 to TRBJ2-5, with 7 bases aligning to TRBD1. J gave up 5 bases and V 5 bases, and 5 bases lay outside the gene matches. Germline-derived CDR1 and CDR2 are SGHAT and FQNNGV. There are 13 residues in the CDR3. The CDR3 region is CASSRDSHETQYF. The CDR3 DNA is TGTGCCAGCAGCAGGGACAGTCATGAGACCCAGTACTTC. The whole variable domain, filled in from reference TRBV11-2 and TRBJ2-5, reads EAGVAQSPRYKIIEKRQSVAFWCNPISGHATLYWYQQILGQGPKLLIQFQNNGVVDDSQLPKDRFSAERLKGVDSTLKIQPAKLEDSAVYLCASSRDSHETQYFGPGTRLLVL.

This clonotype was counted ten times or more. This chain uses TRBV21-1 with TRBJ2-6; the table names TRBD2, a call not compared with the DNA. TRBV21-1 has pseudogene status. This CDR3 is 15 amino acids long. CDR3 amino acids: CASSNRAPHGNVLTF. CDR3 DNA sequence: TGTGCCAGCAGCAACAGGGCCCCCCACGGCAACGTCCTGACTTTC.

In its sample, this clonotype was seen once. A much bigger clone sits one base away, suggesting this may be a read error. The V gene is TRBV28, the J gene TRBJ2-3; perhaps TRBD2 as D (6 bases). The CDR3 contains 13 residues. CDR1 is MDHEN, CDR2 SYDVKM, per germline. The CDR3 protein is CASLSTSTDTRYF. CDR3 in DNA: TGTGCCAGCCTTTCCACTAGCACAGATACGCGGTATTTT.

This chain joins TRBV29-1 and TRBJ1-2; weak D call: TRBD1 (5 bases). The V end lost 0 bases, the J end lost 8 bases, and 13 bases lay between the germline ends. Germline V gives CDR1 SQVTM, CDR2 ANQGSEA. CDR3 size: 13 residues. CDR3 region: CSVEEWGSPGYTF. The CDR3 coding sequence is TGCAGCGTTGAAGAGTGGGGGTCACCAGGCTACACCTTC.

In this sample, this clonotype turned up many times. The chain employs TRBV6-4 and TRBJ1-6; D unclear. CDR3 length: 14 residues. The germline CDR1 and CDR2 sequences are MRHNA and SNTAGT. V was cut by 6 bases and J by 7 bases, with 13 bases left in between. This CDR3 reads CASSLDTSNSPLHF. CDR3 DNA: TGTGCCAGCAGCCTCGACACGTCAAATTCACCCCTCCACTTT.

Here the CDR3 reads CSASRPGNTIYF. CDR3 DNA sequence: TGCAGTGCTAGTAGGCCTGGAAACACCATATATTTT. The chain links TRBV20-1 to TRBJ1-3; no clear D. The germline CDR1 and CDR2 sequences are DFQATT and SNEGSKA (reference sequence). V lost 3 bases, J lost 2 bases, and 5 bases lay in between. CDR3 length equals 12 residues.

This clonotype has a count of ten or more. The V call is TRBV5-6, the J call TRBJ1-5; D is perhaps TRBD1 (6 bases). CDR3 length: 15 residues. Germline V gives CDR1 SGHDT, CDR2 YYEEEE. V shed 0 bases and J shed 4 bases, with 11 bases lying between them. The CDR3 DNA follows: TGTGCCAGCAGCTTGGGCCAGGGGTTTAATCAGCCCCAGCATTTT. Amino acid sequence: CASSLGQGFNQPQHF. The whole variable domain, remainder taken from reference TRBV5-6 and TRBJ1-5, is DAGVTQSPTHLIKTRGQQVTLRCSPKSGHDTVSWYQQALGQGPQFIFQYYEEEERQRGNFPDRFSGHQFPNYSSELNVNALLLGDSALYLCASSLGQGFNQPQHFGDGTRLSIL.

This clonotype was observed many times. This rearrangement joins TRBV20-1 to TRBJ2-3; D is unclear. Trimming cost V 1 base and J 3 bases, with 14 bases left between them. CDR1 and CDR2 (germline): DFQATT, SNEGSKA (reference sequence). The CDR3 extends over 15 amino acids. The chain's CDR3 is CSARASSSDTDTQYF. In nucleotides, the CDR3 is TGCAGTGCTAGAGCGTCCAGCAGCGATACAGATACGCAGTATTTT.